These 31 T cell receptor beta chains were all obtained from the same sample, sequenced in a study of cytomegalovirus exposure and HLA in healthy donors (dated by TCRdb to about 2017). The library was obtained by the immunoSEQ multiplex PCR assay. Not all clones reach the TCRdb copy of this immuneACCESS table, which keeps in-frame sequences only. Checked studies attribute under half of the gap to unresolved V genes and leave the rest unexplained. Counted in this sample were about 98,000 clones; roughly 87% of them appeared once. The top ten clonotypes cover around 6% of the sample. The sample consisted of PBMCs. All receptors derive from a man aged 18-30 years in good health and CMV-seropositive.

This CDR3 is CSVSKAKSGGYTF. The DNA of the CDR3 is TGCAGCGTTTCTAAGGCCAAATCAGGGGGCTACACCTTC. The rearrangement uses TRBV29-1 and TRBJ1-2; perhaps TRBD1 as D (5 bases). V shed 5 bases and J shed 8 bases, with 18 bases lying between them. The CDR3 has 13 residues. CDR1 is SQVTM, CDR2 ANQGSEA, per germline.

The rearrangement uses TRBV7-7 and TRBJ2-7; the D is unclear. Germline V gene lookup returns CDR1 SSHAT and CDR2 FNYEAQ (reference sequence). The CDR3 is 14 residues long. The V and J ends lost 1 base and 2 bases respectively, with 9 bases between them. The CDR3 bases are TGTGCCAGCAGCTTAGACATCAAAGCCTACGAGCAGTACTTC. This sequence encodes CASSLDIKAYEQYF.

The chain couples TRBV10-3 to TRBJ2-7; the match to TRBD1 covers 8 bases. Trimming took 7 bases from V and 6 from J; bases not matched to a gene: 8. CDR1 and CDR2 (germline): ENHRY, SYGVKD. This CDR3 contains 13 residues. CDR3 region: CAITSGGAFEQYF. In nucleotides, the CDR3 is TGTGCCATCACGTCAGGGGGCGCTTTCGAGCAGTACTTC.

The V and J genes are TRBV5-1 and TRBJ2-3; TRBD1 aligns across 8 bases. J lost 1 base, V lost 0 bases, and 4 bases had no gene match. CDR1 SGHRS and CDR2 YFSETQ come from the germline V gene. This CDR3 spans 16 amino acids. DNA for the CDR3: TGCGCCAGCAGCTTGGAGGGACAGGCTCGCACAGATACGCAGTATTTT. Translation gives CASSLEGQARTDTQYF.

The rearrangement joins TRBV4-1 to TRBJ2-5; a weak D match, TRBD2 (7 bases). Germline V gives CDR1 MGHRA, CDR2 YSYEKL. This CDR3 contains 16 residues. V lost 5 bases to trimming and J lost 2 bases, with 18 bases between them. The CDR3: CASSSQGRGVQETQYF. CDR3 nucleotides: TGCGCCAGCAGCTCTCAAGGGAGGGGGGTACAAGAGACCCAGTACTTC.

The rearrangement links TRBV6-5 to TRBJ1-1; TRBD1 might be the D (5 bases). There are 12 residues in the CDR3. Trimming left V 6 bases short and J 8 bases short, with 13 bases between. Germline CDR1 is MNHEY and CDR2 is SVGAGI. The CDR3 region is CASRTGGREAFF. For the CDR3, the DNA is TGTGCCAGCAGAACCGGGGGGAGGGAAGCTTTCTTT.

This clone was observed a handful of times. This rearrangement joins TRBV4-3 to TRBJ2-7, with D maybe TRBD1 (5 bases). Germline CDR1 LGHNA, CDR2 YSLEER. Trimming pared 0 bases from V and 1 base from J, leaving 7 bases between. The CDR3 extends over 14 amino acids. CDR3 region: CASSQDRASYEQYF. CDR3 nucleotides: TGCGCCAGCAGCCAAGACAGGGCTTCCTACGAGCAGTACTTC.

Here the CDR3 reads CASSIGGADTEAFF. The CDR3 bases are TGTGCCAGTAGTATAGGGGGCGCTGACACTGAAGCTTTCTTT. The chain carries TRBV19 and TRBJ1-1; D possibly corresponds to TRBD1 (5 bases). Trimming stripped 1 base from V and 3 bases from J, with 9 bases between. Germline V gene sequence: CDR1 LNHDA, CDR2 SQIVND (reference sequence). The length of the CDR3 is 14 residues.

This sequence joins TRBV9 and TRBJ2-1, with 11 bases that match TRBD2. The trim removed 4 bases at V and 0 bases at J, leaving 3 bases unmatched. This CDR3 region has 16 residues. Per the germline V gene, CDR1 is SGDLS and CDR2 is YYNGEE. The CDR3 nucleotides are TGTGCCAGCAGCCGACTAGCGGGAAGCTCCTACAATGAGCAGTTCTTC. This gives the protein CASSRLAGSSYNEQFF.

V usage is TRBV19 and J usage is TRBJ1-2; 8 bases map to TRBD1. The CDR3 is 12 amino acids. V gave up 3 bases and J gave up 8 bases; unmatched junction bases: 2. Germline V CDR1 and CDR2: LNHDA, SQIVND (reference sequence). The CDR3 reads CASSIDRGGYTF. The CDR3 bases are TGTGCCAGTAGTATCGACAGGGGCGGCTACACCTTC.

The table lists this clone with a count of one. The V call is TRBV5-4, the J call TRBJ2-7; no firm D call. Germline loops: CDR1 SGHNT, CDR2 YYREEE (reference sequence). The CDR3 loop spans 13 amino acids. V shed 0 bases and J shed 4 bases, with 8 bases lying between them. CDR3 residues: CASSLAFGYEQYF. CDR3 nucleotides: TGTGCCAGCAGCTTGGCATTCGGTTACGAGCAGTACTTC.

The rearrangement joins TRBV9 to TRBJ2-3; no reliable D call. With 2 bases removed from V and 4 bases from J, the gap between germline ends came to 14 bases. The CDR3 has 15 residues. Germline V gene sequence: CDR1 SGDLS, CDR2 YYNGEE. CDR3 nucleotide sequence: TGTGCCAGCAGCGTCTTCACTAATGAAGCAGATACGCAGTATTTT. Amino acid sequence: CASSVFTNEADTQYF.

The rearrangement joins TRBV15 to TRBJ1-2; D gene uncertain. The germline V gene has CDR1 LNHNV and CDR2 YYDKDF (reference sequence). Trimming took off 4 bases at V and 0 bases at J, with 6 bases between the two ends. CDR3 length: 13 amino acids. The CDR3 reads CATSTGTNYGYTF. The CDR3 region has the DNA TGTGCCACCAGCACCGGGACTAACTATGGCTACACCTTC.

J is TRBJ2-7 and V is TRBV9; 8 bases line up with TRBD1. The CDR3 totals 11 residues. CDR1 SGDLS and CDR2 YYNGEE come from the germline V gene. V trimming: 5 bases; J trimming: 7 bases; junction bases outside the gene matches: 2. CDR3 in DNA: TGTGCCAGCAGTGGACAGGGAGAGCAGTACTTC. Its translation: CASSGQGEQYF.

The table lists this clone with a count of one. CDR3 region: CASSLEQGAGYEQYF. The DNA for the CDR3 is TGTGCCAGCAGTTTAGAACAGGGGGCGGGGTACGAGCAGTACTTC. J is TRBJ2-7 and V is TRBV28, with 9 bases identical to TRBD1. The CDR3 loop spans 15 amino acids. Trimming took 2 bases from V and 4 from J; bases not matched to a gene: 6. Germline V gives CDR1 MDHEN, CDR2 SYDVKM.

The V call is TRBV27, the J call TRBJ2-5, with 13 nucleotides matching TRBD2. This CDR3 is 17 amino acids long. The germline gives CDR1 MNHEY, CDR2 SMNVEV (reference sequence). V was clipped by 5 bases and J by 5 bases; unmatched bases: 11. As DNA, the CDR3 is TGTGCCAGCAGTGTAAAACCGGGACTAGCGGGAATGGAGACCCAGTACTTC. As protein: CASSVKPGLAGMETQYF.

The J gene is TRBJ2-3, the V gene TRBV27, with a possible D match to TRBD1 (6 bases). V was cut by 2 bases and J by 6 bases, with 18 bases left in between. The CDR3 extends over 16 amino acids. Germline V gene lookup returns CDR1 MNHEY and CDR2 SMNVEV (reference sequence). The CDR3 region has the DNA TGTGCCAGCAGTTTAGCAGGGGTGGGTGTGGTGGATACGCAGTATTTT. This encodes CASSLAGVGVVDTQYF.

Only one count was recorded for this clone. The chain employs TRBV5-1 and TRBJ2-5; maybe TRBD2 (6 bases). The CDR3 contains 15 residues. The V gene's germline CDR1 is SGHRS and CDR2 YFSETQ. V shed 3 bases and J shed 2 bases, with 14 bases lying between them. The DNA for the CDR3 is TGCGCCAGCAGCTCATTGGAGGGGTTACAAGAGACCCAGTACTTC. As protein: CASSSLEGLQETQYF.

This chain connects TRBV29-1 to TRBJ1-2; no clear D. The CDR3 has 11 amino acids. Germline values: CDR1 SQVTM, CDR2 ANQGSEA. V gave up 5 bases and J gave up 3 bases, with 7 bases separating them. CDR3 sequence: CSVHIDYGYTF. CDR3 bases: TGCAGCGTTCACATTGACTATGGCTACACCTTC. Based on the CDR3 plus reference TRBV29-1 and TRBJ1-2, the full variable domain is SAVISQKPSRDICQRGTSLTIQCQVDSQVTMMFWYRQQPGQSLTLIATANQGSEATYESGFVIDKFPISRPNLTFSTLTVSNMSPEDSSIYLCSVHIDYGYTFGSGTRLTVV.

The V call is TRBV4-1, the J call TRBJ2-7; D is unresolved. This CDR3 is 16 amino acids long. Germline V CDR1 and CDR2: MGHRA, YSYEKL. V was trimmed by 0 bases and J by 2 bases, leaving 14 bases between them. In DNA, the CDR3 is TGCGCCAGCAGCCAAGATCCCACTATCCCCCCCTACGAGCAGTACTTC. It yields the protein CASSQDPTIPPYEQYF.

The rearrangement links TRBV4-2 to TRBJ2-1, with TRBD2 matching over 8 bases. V dropped 4 bases and J dropped 5; count of bases not matched to a gene: 10. CDR3 length: 16 amino acids. Germline V lookup: CDR1 LGHNA, CDR2 YNFKEQ. The CDR3 DNA follows: TGTGCCAGCAGCCCCCTTTTTAGCGGGGACAACAATGAGCAGTTCTTC. Translated, it gives CASSPLFSGDNNEQFF.

The V gene is TRBV4-3, the J gene TRBJ2-7, with D perhaps TRBD2 (5 bases). V was shortened by 1 base and J by 4 bases, with 14 bases between the two germline ends. The CDR3 extends over 15 amino acids. Germline V gene sequence: CDR1 LGHNA, CDR2 YSLEER. CDR3 DNA sequence: TGCGCCAGCAGCCAAGCTGAGGGTATACGGTACGAGCAGTACTTC. Amino acids: CASSQAEGIRYEQYF.

In its sample, this clone was seen once. The chain joins TRBV11-2 to TRBJ1-6; D gene unclear. This CDR3 is 14 amino acids long. Germline assignment: CDR1 SGHAT and CDR2 FQNNGV. The ends were cut back, 6 bases at V and 7 bases at J, with 13 bases in the middle. CDR3 in amino acids: CASRQEGLNSPLHF. In DNA, the CDR3 is TGTGCCAGCAGACAAGAGGGTTTGAATTCACCCCTCCACTTT.

The table lists this clone with a count of one. The chain joins TRBV27 to TRBJ2-2, with 11 bases matching TRBD1. CDR1 is MNHEY and CDR2 is SMNVEV in the germline V gene (reference sequence). The length of the CDR3 is 15 residues. J gave up 6 bases and V 4 bases, and 4 bases lay outside the gene matches. CDR3 in amino acids: CASSWGGQGAGELFF. In nucleotides, the CDR3 is TGTGCCAGCAGTTGGGGGGGACAGGGGGCCGGGGAGCTGTTTTTT.

The sample holds a few counts of this clone. This rearrangement joins TRBV7-2 to TRBJ2-1; 9 bases are a match to TRBD2. Per the germline V gene, CDR1 is SGHTA and CDR2 is FQGNSA. After removal of 4 bases from V and 0 bases from J, the junction contained 4 bases not matched to a gene. This CDR3 is built from 16 residues. The chain's CDR3 is CASSSSGTSSYNEQFF. The CDR3 nucleotides are TGTGCCAGCAGCTCTAGCGGGACAAGCTCCTACAATGAGCAGTTCTTC.

This clone was seen more than once but under ten times. The chain has TRBV5-6 and TRBJ2-7; D gene unclear. Trimming removed 0 bases from V and 6 bases from J, with 4 bases in between. The CDR3 sequence is 11 residues long. CDR1 is SGHDT, CDR2 YYEEEE, per germline. CDR3 DNA: TGTGCCAGCAGCTTGGGGGCCGAGCAGTACTTC. Translation: CASSLGAEQYF.

CDR3 protein: CASSKQSSYNEQFF. The CDR3 DNA is TGTGCCAGCAGTAAACAAAGCTCCTACAATGAGCAGTTCTTC. The chain couples TRBV6-5 to TRBJ2-1; D unclear. The germline V and J ends were trimmed by 5 bases and 0 bases, with 8 bases remaining between them. Per the germline V gene, CDR1 is MNHEY and CDR2 is SVGAGI. The CDR3 has 14 residues.

The chain combines TRBV10-2 with TRBJ2-1; TRBD2 matches at 14 bases. The germline CDR1 and CDR2 sequences are WSHSY and SAAADI. CDR3 size: 15 residues. V gave up 5 bases and J gave up 5 bases; unmatched junction bases: 2. The CDR3 DNA follows: TGCGCCAGCAGTTTGGGACTAGCGGGGGACAATGAGCAGTTCTTC. Translating gives CASSLGLAGDNEQFF.

The chain combines TRBV15 with TRBJ1-6; 8 nucleotides align to TRBD1. Germline V lookup: CDR1 LNHNV, CDR2 YYDKDF (reference sequence). The junction had 11 bases not matched to a gene; V was cut back by 0 bases and J by 10 bases. This CDR3 region has 17 residues. The CDR3 nucleotides read TGTGCCACCAGCAGAGATTTGGGTACGACAGGGGACTCACCCCTCCACTTT. Its protein product is CATSRDLGTTGDSPLHF.

The V and J genes are TRBV10-3 and TRBJ1-6, with TRBD1 as a possible D gene (5 bases). The V end was cut by 6 bases, the J end by 6 bases, with 6 bases between. The CDR3 has 12 residues. Germline V gives CDR1 ENHRY, CDR2 SYGVKD. The chain's CDR3 is CAISDSNSPLHF. The CDR3 nucleotides read TGTGCCATCAGCGACAGTAATTCACCCCTCCACTTT.

V gene TRBV5-8 combines with J gene TRBJ2-1, with TRBD2 matching over 11 bases. Germline V lookup: CDR1 SGHTS, CDR2 YDEGEE. The J segment lost 5 bases and the V segment lost 4 bases, leaving 5 bases of the junction unmatched. CDR3 length equals 15 residues. The CDR3 DNA is TGTGCCAGCAGCCTGGGGACTAGCGGACACAATGAGCAGTTCTTC. Translating gives CASSLGTSGHNEQFF.